A selection of T cell receptor beta chains follows, all from one sample in a study of shared clonotypes between healthy human individuals. Measured with immunoSEQ multiplex PCR; TCRdb has only the in-frame clones, and not every one. The sample contains roughly 1,500,000 clones, approximately 98% of which appear only once. The specimen was naive CD4+ T cells sorted from blood. These receptors were collected from a man under 40 in good health. Each CDR3 is given with its conserved first and last residue. Each record gives: CDR3 length, V gene, J gene, clone size, D gene, CDR3 protein, CDR3 DNA. A D gene is named only where the DNA matches it firmly. A clone size is listed for some rows: how often the clone was seen (once, few, many), or a class if it is expanded.

>14|TRBV7-9|TRBJ1-1|.|.
CASSLAPGGTEAFF
TGTGCCAGCAGCTTAGCGCCCGGGGGTACTGAAGCTTTCTTT
>13|TRBV13|TRBJ2-7|.|.
CASSHYDTREQYF
TGTGCCAGCAGCCACTACGATACGCGGGAGCAGTACTTC
>15|TRBV5-6|TRBJ1-5|.|.
CASSPQGLGNQPQHF
TGTGCCAGCAGCCCCCAAGGGCTGGGCAATCAGCCCCAGCATTTT
>15|TRBV23-1|TRBJ2-3|.|TRBD2
CASSGTSGSTDTQYF
TGCGCCAGCAGCGGGACTAGCGGGAGCACAGATACGCAGTATTTT
>16|TRBV4-3|TRBJ2-1|.|.
CASAKRGGRGYNEQFF
TGCGCCAGCGCAAAACGTGGTGGGAGAGGCTACAATGAGCAGTTCTTC
>17|TRBV7-9|TRBJ2-5|.|TRBD2
CASSLVLLREGTKTQYF
TGTGCCAGCAGCTTAGTTCTTCTGCGGGAGGGCACAAAGACCCAGTACTTC
>13|TRBV10-1|TRBJ1-2|.|.
CASSESRNYGYTF
TGCGCCAGCAGTGAGTCGCGGAACTATGGCTACACCTTC
>13|TRBV6-6|TRBJ1-1|.|.
CASGYTPDTEAFF
TGTGCCAGCGGTTATACTCCGGACACTGAAGCTTTCTTT
>13|TRBV28|TRBJ1-5|.|.
CASSLFTSQPQHF
TGTGCCAGCAGTTTATTTACCTCTCAGCCCCAGCATTTT
>16|TRBV6-6|TRBJ1-5|once|.
CASSPVAGTGNQPQHF
TGTGCCAGCAGTCCAGTGGCCGGGACGGGGAATCAGCCCCAGCATTTT
>18|TRBV2|TRBJ2-7|.|TRBD1
CASSTMIRTGRISYEQYF
TGTGCCAGCAGTACTATGATTCGGACAGGGAGGATCTCCTACGAGCAGTACTTC
>14|TRBV28|TRBJ2-1|once|.
CASSYSNSYNEQFF
TGTGCCAGCAGTTATAGTAACTCCTACAATGAGCAGTTCTTC
>12|TRBV10-3|TRBJ2-5|.|.
CAISGDGETQYF
TGTGCCATCAGTGGGGACGGGGAGACCCAGTACTTC
>12|TRBV18|TRBJ2-1|.|.
CASSPRDSEQFF
TGTGCCAGCTCACCACGGGACTCTGAGCAGTTCTTC
>14|TRBV9|TRBJ2-2|.|.
CASSGKAGTGELFF
TGTGCCAGCAGCGGAAAGGCGGGGACCGGGGAGCTGTTTTTT
>15|TRBV6-5|TRBJ1-5|.|.
CASSYGTGREQPQHF
TGTGCCAGCAGTTACGGCACAGGGCGTGAACAGCCCCAGCATTTT
>16|TRBV6-1|TRBJ1-4|.|.
CASSEAMGLTNEKLFF
TGTGCCAGCAGTGAAGCGATGGGTTTAACTAATGAAAAACTGTTTTTT
>14|TRBV7-9|TRBJ2-1|.|.
CASSGRDKNNEQFF
TGTGCCAGCAGCGGAAGGGACAAAAACAATGAGCAGTTCTTC
>14|TRBV5-4|TRBJ2-5|.|TRBD2
CASSLASGQETQYF
TGTGCCAGCAGCTTGGCTAGCGGTCAAGAGACCCAGTACTTC
>15|TRBV7-3|TRBJ2-7|.|TRBD1
CASSLRAGGLSEQYF
TGTGCCAGCAGCTTAAGGGCAGGGGGCTTGTCCGAGCAGTACTTC
>18|TRBV28|TRBJ2-5|.|TRBD2
CASSLGLLAGGPSETQYF
TGTGCCAGCAGCTTAGGATTACTAGCGGGAGGGCCTTCAGAGACCCAGTACTTC
>15|TRBV5-1|TRBJ2-3|.|.
CASSLAGTSTDTQYF
TGCGCCAGCAGCCTGGCGGGGACTAGCACAGATACGCAGTATTTT
>14|TRBV4-3|TRBJ2-7|.|.
CASSQGKGLGEQYF
TGCGCCAGCAGCCAAGGGAAGGGGCTTGGCGAGCAGTACTTC
>16|TRBV7-9|TRBJ2-1|.|.
CASSPSGGGPYNEQFF
TGTGCCAGCAGCCCTAGCGGAGGGGGGCCCTACAATGAGCAGTTCTTC
>14|TRBV7-9|TRBJ1-1|.|TRBD1
CASSLGTGVAEAFF
TGTGCCAGCAGCTTGGGGACAGGGGTGGCTGAAGCTTTCTTT
>15|TRBV18|TRBJ2-6|once|.
CASSPYMDGANVLTF
TGTGCCAGCTCACCATATATGGATGGGGCCAACGTCCTGACTTTC
>15|TRBV7-2|TRBJ1-1|.|.
CASSLAGPMNTEAFF
TGTGCCAGCAGCTTAGCGGGGCCCATGAACACTGAAGCTTTCTTT
>18|TRBV2|TRBJ1-5|.|TRBD1
CASNSGQGTGWGTQPQHF
TGTGCCAGCAATTCCGGACAGGGGACAGGGTGGGGTACTCAGCCCCAGCATTTT
>18|TRBV5-1|TRBJ2-6|once|.
CASSLVAAPPSGANVLTF
TGCGCCAGCAGCTTGGTAGCGGCCCCGCCCTCTGGGGCCAACGTCCTGACTTTC
>16|TRBV5-5|TRBJ2-1|.|.
CASSGYEDSPYNEQFF
TGTGCCAGCAGCGGATATGAGGACAGTCCCTACAATGAGCAGTTCTTC
>15|TRBV16|TRBJ1-1|.|.
CASSQSGRGNTEAFF
TGTGCCAGCAGCCAATCGGGCCGAGGGAACACTGAAGCTTTCTTT
>12|TRBV29-1|TRBJ2-5|.|.
CSGTPNQETQYF
TGCAGCGGGACACCTAACCAAGAGACCCAGTACTTC
>12|TRBV30|TRBJ2-3|.|.
CAWSEARNTQYF
TGTGCCTGGAGTGAGGCCCGGAATACGCAGTATTTT
>14|TRBV5-1|TRBJ2-7|.|.
CASGGGLDSDEQYF
TGCGCCAGCGGAGGGGGACTGGATTCCGACGAGCAGTACTTC
>18|TRBV7-3|TRBJ2-1|once|TRBD2
CASSSGTGTSGKYNEQFF
TGTGCCAGCAGCTCGGGAACGGGGACTAGCGGGAAGTACAATGAGCAGTTCTTC
>14|TRBV5-1|TRBJ1-1|.|TRBD1
CASSLLTGTVEAFF
TGCGCCAGCAGCCTCCTGACAGGGACTGTTGAAGCTTTCTTT
>14|TRBV2|TRBJ2-4|.|.
CASTPGMGKNIQYF
TGTGCCAGCACCCCCGGGATGGGCAAAAACATTCAGTACTTC
>17|TRBV19|TRBJ2-3|.|TRBD2
CASSRILGGRGPDTQYF
TGTGCCAGTAGTAGGATTCTAGGCGGGAGGGGGCCAGATACGCAGTATTTT
>15|TRBV11-2|TRBJ2-7|.|.
CASSFPGLFSYEQYF
TGTGCCAGCAGCTTTCCGGGACTGTTCTCCTACGAGCAGTACTTC
>16|TRBV9|TRBJ2-1|.|TRBD2
CASSLTSGTLYNEQFF
TGTGCCAGCAGCTTGACTAGCGGGACTCTATACAATGAGCAGTTCTTC
>17|TRBV28|TRBJ2-3|.|TRBD2
CASSLRGGTSGVGTQYF
TGTGCCAGCAGTTTACGGGGCGGGACTAGCGGAGTGGGTACGCAGTATTTT
>13|TRBV10-1|TRBJ2-2|.|.
CASRSHFTGELFF
TGCGCCAGCAGGTCGCACTTCACCGGGGAGCTGTTTTTT
>15|TRBV7-9|TRBJ2-1|.|TRBD2
CASSWTSQSYNEQFF
TGTGCCAGCAGCTGGACTAGCCAGTCCTACAATGAGCAGTTCTTC
>14|TRBV11-2|TRBJ2-5|.|TRBD2
CASSQTGGQETQYF
TGTGCCAGCAGCCAGACGGGAGGCCAAGAGACCCAGTACTTC
>16|TRBV15|TRBJ1-5|.|.
CATSRVARNSNQPQHF
TGTGCCACCAGCAGAGTAGCCAGAAATAGCAATCAGCCCCAGCATTTT
>17|TRBV5-1|TRBJ2-3|.|.
CASSLAAGGGGTDTQYF
TGCGCCAGCAGCTTGGCAGCCGGGGGCGGCGGCACAGATACGCAGTATTTT
>15|TRBV7-2|TRBJ1-1|.|.
CASSIDRRSHTEAFF
TGTGCCAGCAGCATCGACCGTCGGAGCCACACTGAAGCTTTCTTT
>15|TRBV5-6|TRBJ1-1|.|.
CASSTRQIMNTEAFF
TGTGCCAGCAGCACCCGACAGATAATGAACACTGAAGCTTTCTTT
>14|TRBV5-4|TRBJ2-1|.|TRBD2
CATSRGGELDEQFF
TGTGCCACCTCCCGCGGGGGAGAATTGGATGAGCAGTTCTTC
>13|TRBV11-2|TRBJ2-1|.|.
CASSLMTGIEQFF
TGTGCCAGCAGCTTGATGACTGGTATTGAGCAGTTCTTC
>13|TRBV7-9|TRBJ1-5|.|.
CASSKNGDQPQHF
TGTGCCAGCAGCAAAAACGGTGATCAGCCCCAGCATTTT
>16|TRBV7-9|TRBJ2-3|.|TRBD2
CASSLGTSGGTDTQYF
TGTGCCAGCAGCTTAGGGACTAGCGGGGGCACAGATACGCAGTATTTT
>16|TRBV5-4|TRBJ2-2|.|.
CASSPWGQSNTGELFF
TGTGCCAGCAGCCCCTGGGGACAATCGAACACCGGGGAGCTGTTTTTT
>12|TRBV11-2|TRBJ1-3|once|.
CASSLHGNTIYF
TGTGCCAGCAGCTTACATGGAAACACCATATATTTT
>14|TRBV6-1|TRBJ1-2|.|.
CASSESGRGGGYTF
TGTGCCAGCAGTGAGAGCGGGCGCGGGGGTGGCTACACCTTC
>11|TRBV29-1|TRBJ1-1|.|.
CSVVPNTEAFF
TGCAGCGTTGTACCGAACACTGAAGCTTTCTTT
>15|TRBV7-3|TRBJ1-3|.|.
CASSFQPGAGNTIYF
TGTGCCAGCAGCTTCCAACCTGGGGCTGGAAACACCATATATTTT
>15|TRBV9|TRBJ2-1|.|TRBD2
CASSVTSGRVYEQFF
TGTGCCAGCAGCGTCACTAGCGGGAGGGTCTATGAGCAGTTCTTC
>13|TRBV6-1|TRBJ2-3|.|.
CASSEVRADTQYF
TGTGCCAGCAGTGAGGTCAGAGCAGATACGCAGTATTTT